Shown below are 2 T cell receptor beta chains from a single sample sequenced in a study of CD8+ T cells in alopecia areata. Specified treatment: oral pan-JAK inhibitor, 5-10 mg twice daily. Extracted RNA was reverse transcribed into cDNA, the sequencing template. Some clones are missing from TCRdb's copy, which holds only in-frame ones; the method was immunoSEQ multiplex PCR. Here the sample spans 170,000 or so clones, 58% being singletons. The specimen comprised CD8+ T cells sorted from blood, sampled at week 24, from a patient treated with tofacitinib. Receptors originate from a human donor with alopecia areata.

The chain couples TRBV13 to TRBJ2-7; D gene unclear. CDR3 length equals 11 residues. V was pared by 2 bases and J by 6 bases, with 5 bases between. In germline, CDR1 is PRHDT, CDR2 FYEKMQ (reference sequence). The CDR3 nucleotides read TGTGCCAGCAGCTTATTAGCCGAGCAGTACTTC. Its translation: CASSLLAEQYF. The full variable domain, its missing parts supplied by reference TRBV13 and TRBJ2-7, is AAGVIQSPRHLIKEKRETATLKCYPIPRHDTVYWYQQGPGQDPQFLISFYEKMQSDKGSIPDRFSAQQFSDYHSELNMSSLELGDSALYFCASSLLAEQYFGPGTRLTVT.

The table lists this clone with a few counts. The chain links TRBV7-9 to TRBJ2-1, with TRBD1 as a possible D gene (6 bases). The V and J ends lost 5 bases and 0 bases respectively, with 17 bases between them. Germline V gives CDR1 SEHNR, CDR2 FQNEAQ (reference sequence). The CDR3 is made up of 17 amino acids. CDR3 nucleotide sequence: TGTGCCAGCAGCCAAGGGGGTTCTGGAAGCTCCTACAATGAGCAGTTCTTC. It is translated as CASSQGGSGSSYNEQFF. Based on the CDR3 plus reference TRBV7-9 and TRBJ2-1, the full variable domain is DTGVSQNPRHKITKRGQNVTFRCDPISEHNRLYWYRQTLGQGPEFLTYFQNEAQLEKSRLLSDRFSAERPKGSFSTLEIQRTEQGDSAMYLCASSQGGSGSSYNEQFFGPGTRLTVL.